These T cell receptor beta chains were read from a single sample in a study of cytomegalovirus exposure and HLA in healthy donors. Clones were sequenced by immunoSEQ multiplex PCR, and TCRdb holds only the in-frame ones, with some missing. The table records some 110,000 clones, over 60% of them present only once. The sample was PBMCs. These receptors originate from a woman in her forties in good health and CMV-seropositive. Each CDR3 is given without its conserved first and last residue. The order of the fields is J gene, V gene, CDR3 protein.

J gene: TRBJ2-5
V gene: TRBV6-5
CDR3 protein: ASSYRPSGKEQY

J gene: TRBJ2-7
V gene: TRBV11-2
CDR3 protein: ASRGGGSSYEQY

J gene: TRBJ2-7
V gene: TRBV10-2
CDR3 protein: ASSLIPTGGFYEQY

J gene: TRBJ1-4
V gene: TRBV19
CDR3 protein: ASSDSATNEKLF

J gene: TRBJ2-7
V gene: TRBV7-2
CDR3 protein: ASSPEGQRPDEQY

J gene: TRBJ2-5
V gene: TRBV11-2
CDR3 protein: ATRTESRGTQY

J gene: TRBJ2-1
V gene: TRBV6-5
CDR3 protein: ASSYSTGLAGGEQF

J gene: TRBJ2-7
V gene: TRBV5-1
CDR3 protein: ASSLYRDRVIYEQY

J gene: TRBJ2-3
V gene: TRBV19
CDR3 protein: ASSIGTSGTDTQY

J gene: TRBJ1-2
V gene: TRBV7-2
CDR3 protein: ASSFGVMARRRNYGCT

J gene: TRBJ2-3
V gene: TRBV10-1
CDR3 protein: ASSASSDTQY

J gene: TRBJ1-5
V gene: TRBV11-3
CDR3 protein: ASSLDWRLQPQH

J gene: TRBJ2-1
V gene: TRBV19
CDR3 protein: ASSITGGQNNEQF

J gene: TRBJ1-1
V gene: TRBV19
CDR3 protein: ASSIAGNMNTEAF

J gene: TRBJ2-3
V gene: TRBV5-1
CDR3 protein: ASRERGSTDTQY

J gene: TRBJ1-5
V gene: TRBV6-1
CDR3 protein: ACRQTSSNQPQH

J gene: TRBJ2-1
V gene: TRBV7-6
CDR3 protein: ASSLGAGTYNEQF

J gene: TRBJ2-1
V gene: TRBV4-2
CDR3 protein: ASREASGGEMNEQF

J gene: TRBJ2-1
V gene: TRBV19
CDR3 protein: ASSIGLADYNEQF

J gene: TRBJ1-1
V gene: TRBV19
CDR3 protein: ASSNTMNTEAF

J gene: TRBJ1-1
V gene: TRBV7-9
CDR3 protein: ASSLGALNTEAF

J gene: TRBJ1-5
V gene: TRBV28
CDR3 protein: ATSKGGNSNQPQH

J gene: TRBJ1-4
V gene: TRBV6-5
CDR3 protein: ASSSPGQGNEKLF

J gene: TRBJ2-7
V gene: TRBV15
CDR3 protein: ATSVSGSFTYEQY

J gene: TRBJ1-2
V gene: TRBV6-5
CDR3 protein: ASSYLSTDLYGYT

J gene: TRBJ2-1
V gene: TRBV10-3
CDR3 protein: AISERDSGLGNEQF

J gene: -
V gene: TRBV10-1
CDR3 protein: ASSGGQVGYYEQY

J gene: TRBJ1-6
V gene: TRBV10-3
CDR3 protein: AISGGFGDYNSPLH

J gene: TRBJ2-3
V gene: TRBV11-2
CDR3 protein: ASSLLPDTQY

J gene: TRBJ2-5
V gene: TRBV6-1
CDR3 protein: ASSELGGTGQETQY

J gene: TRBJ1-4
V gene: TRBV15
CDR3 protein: ATRQGMNEKLF

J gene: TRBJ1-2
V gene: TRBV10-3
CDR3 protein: AISETEIPYYGYT

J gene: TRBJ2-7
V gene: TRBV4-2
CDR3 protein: ASSQRTSGGSYEQY

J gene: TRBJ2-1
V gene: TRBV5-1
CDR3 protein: ASSLAGGRAYNEQF

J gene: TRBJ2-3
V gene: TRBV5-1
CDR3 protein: ASSPTSTDTQY

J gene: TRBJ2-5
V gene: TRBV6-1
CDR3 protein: ASSELEQETQY

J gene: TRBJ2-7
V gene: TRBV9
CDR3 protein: ASSLGQGSYEQY

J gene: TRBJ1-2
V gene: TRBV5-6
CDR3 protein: ASSVTTGGINYGYT

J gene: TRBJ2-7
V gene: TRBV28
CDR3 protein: ASSLADSSYEQY

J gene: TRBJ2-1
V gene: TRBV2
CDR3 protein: ASSEDLEPRDEQF

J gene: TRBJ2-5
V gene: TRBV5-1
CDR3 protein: ASSRQQETQY

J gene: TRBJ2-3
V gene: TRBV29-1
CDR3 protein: SVDLEGPRVGTQY

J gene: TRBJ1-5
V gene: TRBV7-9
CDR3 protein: ASSLQGGDQPQH

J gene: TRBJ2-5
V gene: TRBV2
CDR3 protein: ASSRDQETQY

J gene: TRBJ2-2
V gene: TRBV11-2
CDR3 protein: ASSRFRDRGLVNTGELF

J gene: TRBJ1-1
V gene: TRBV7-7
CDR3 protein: ASSPTAGSTEAF

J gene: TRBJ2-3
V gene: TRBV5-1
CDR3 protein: ASSFPTEDTQY

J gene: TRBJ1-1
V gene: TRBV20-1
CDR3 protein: SAGQFTEAF

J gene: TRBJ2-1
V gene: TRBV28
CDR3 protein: ASTLGETSGHNEQF

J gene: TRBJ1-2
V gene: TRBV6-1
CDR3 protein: ASSESTGRGYT

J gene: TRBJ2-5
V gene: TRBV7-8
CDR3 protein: ASSFRLGLAGEINKGETQY